A selection of T cell receptor beta chains follows, all from one sample in a study of blood T cell repertoires in COVID-19. Clones were read by immunoSEQ multiplex PCR, and TCRdb kept only the in-frame ones, dropping some. The table shows under 70,000 clones, with roughly 77% occurring only once. Material for sequencing was peripheral blood. The receptors shown here come from a human donor in a cohort sampled during active COVID-19. CDR3s include the opening cysteine and the closing phenylalanine or tryptophan. A D gene is named only where the DNA matches it firmly. A row's size may be missing; if present it is once, few, many or a size class.

j_gene: TRBJ2-7; v_gene: TRBV5-1; abundance: -; d_gene: -; CDR3nt: TGCGCCAGCAGCGAGGGGGGGCCGAGGGAGCAGTACTTC; CDR3aa: CASSEGGPREQYF
j_gene: TRBJ1-1; v_gene: TRBV5-1; abundance: -; d_gene: -; CDR3nt: TGCGCCAGCAGCTTGTTCGGGGGGCGGACTGAAGCTTTCTTT; CDR3aa: CASSLFGGRTEAFF
j_gene: TRBJ1-4; v_gene: TRBV28; abundance: -; d_gene: TRBD1; CDR3nt: TGTGCCAGCAGTACGAACAGGGGGCTAAGTGAAAAACTGTTTTTT; CDR3aa: CASSTNRGLSEKLFF
j_gene: TRBJ1-5; v_gene: TRBV12-3/TRBV12-4; abundance: once; d_gene: -; CDR3nt: TGTGCCAGCAGTGAGCCTGGCAATCAGCCCCAGCATTTT; CDR3aa: CASSEPGNQPQHF
j_gene: TRBJ2-7; v_gene: TRBV7-3; abundance: -; d_gene: TRBD2; CDR3nt: TGTGCCAGCAGCGAATCTAGCGGGAGTTCTTACGAGCAGTACTTC; CDR3aa: CASSESSGSSYEQYF
j_gene: TRBJ2-6; v_gene: TRBV21-1; abundance: -; d_gene: -; CDR3nt: TGTGCCAGCAGCTTCTCGTCGGGACAGGGACCCCTCTCTGGGGCCAACGTCCTGACTTTC; CDR3aa: CASSFSSGQGPLSGANVLTF
j_gene: TRBJ2-3; v_gene: TRBV5-4; abundance: -; d_gene: TRBD1; CDR3nt: TGTGCCAGCAGCTTGGCCAGGGGGCAGACAGATACGCAGTATTTT; CDR3aa: CASSLARGQTDTQYF
j_gene: TRBJ2-5; v_gene: TRBV5-4; abundance: -; d_gene: -; CDR3nt: TGTGCCAGCAGCTTGTCCGCAGGGGCAGCTAGAGGGGAGACCCAGTACTTC; CDR3aa: CASSLSAGAARGETQYF
j_gene: TRBJ2-5; v_gene: TRBV7-8; abundance: -; d_gene: TRBD1; CDR3nt: TGTGCCAGCAGCTTAGTCGGGACAGGGATCGAGACCCAGTACTTC; CDR3aa: CASSLVGTGIETQYF
j_gene: TRBJ2-5; v_gene: TRBV7-6; abundance: once; d_gene: -; CDR3nt: TGTGCCAGCAGCTTAGGCAGGTCCCAAGAGACCCAGTACTTC; CDR3aa: CASSLGRSQETQYF
j_gene: TRBJ2-5; v_gene: TRBV30; abundance: -; d_gene: TRBD2; CDR3nt: TGTGCCTGGAGTGTATTCGGGACTAGCGTTGAGACCCAGTACTTC; CDR3aa: CAWSVFGTSVETQYF
j_gene: TRBJ2-7; v_gene: TRBV11-2; abundance: -; d_gene: -; CDR3nt: TGTGCCAGCAGCTTAGGGCTAGAACCGGGTGAGCAGTACTTC; CDR3aa: CASSLGLEPGEQYF
j_gene: TRBJ1-5; v_gene: TRBV28; abundance: -; d_gene: -; CDR3nt: TGTGCCAGCAGTTGGGGCCACGATCAGCCCCAGCATTTT; CDR3aa: CASSWGHDQPQHF
j_gene: TRBJ1-4; v_gene: TRBV4-3; abundance: -; d_gene: -; CDR3nt: TGCGCCAGCAGCCAAGACCTTATCGGAACTAATGAAAAACTGTTTTTT; CDR3aa: CASSQDLIGTNEKLFF
j_gene: TRBJ1-5; v_gene: TRBV6-6; abundance: -; d_gene: TRBD1; CDR3nt: TGTGCCAGCAGTTCGGGGACAGGCTCGATTCAGCCCCAGCATTTT; CDR3aa: CASSSGTGSIQPQHF
j_gene: TRBJ1-2; v_gene: TRBV14; abundance: -; d_gene: -; CDR3nt: TGTGCCAGCAGCCAAGGGAGAGGTCCGGGGGGCTACACCTTC; CDR3aa: CASSQGRGPGGYTF
j_gene: TRBJ1-3; v_gene: TRBV18; abundance: -; d_gene: -; CDR3nt: TGTGCCAGCTCACCGGGCAGGGGAAACACCATATATTTT; CDR3aa: CASSPGRGNTIYF
j_gene: TRBJ1-1; v_gene: TRBV10-3; abundance: few; d_gene: -; CDR3nt: TGTGCCATCAGTGAGGGGGGAGGGGACCCGAACACTGAAGCTTTCTTT; CDR3aa: CAISEGGGDPNTEAFF
j_gene: TRBJ1-6; v_gene: TRBV4-1; abundance: -; d_gene: -; CDR3nt: TGCGCCAGCAGCTCTCGGACAGAGGGTTCACCCCTCCACTTT; CDR3aa: CASSSRTEGSPLHF
j_gene: TRBJ1-3; v_gene: TRBV30; abundance: -; d_gene: TRBD1; CDR3nt: TGTGCCTGGAGTCCAAAAACGGGACAGGGTTCTTTCAACACCATATATTTT; CDR3aa: CAWSPKTGQGSFNTIYF
j_gene: TRBJ1-6; v_gene: TRBV4-2; abundance: few; d_gene: TRBD1; CDR3nt: TGTGCCAGCAGTCAAGGGACAGCCCATAATTCACCCCTCCACTTT; CDR3aa: CASSQGTAHNSPLHF
j_gene: TRBJ1-6; v_gene: TRBV7-9; abundance: few; d_gene: -; CDR3nt: TGTGCCAGCAGCTTAAACCGCGCACCCCTCCACTTT; CDR3aa: CASSLNRAPLHF
j_gene: TRBJ2-7; v_gene: TRBV19; abundance: -; d_gene: -; CDR3nt: TGTGCCAGTAGTGTACCGGGAGTTCCGGACGAGCAGTACTTC; CDR3aa: CASSVPGVPDEQYF
j_gene: TRBJ1-5; v_gene: TRBV6-1; abundance: -; d_gene: -; CDR3nt: TGTGCCAGCAGTGAAATCGTTATTGGCAATCAGCCCCAGCATTTT; CDR3aa: CASSEIVIGNQPQHF
j_gene: TRBJ1-5; v_gene: TRBV6-5; abundance: -; d_gene: TRBD1; CDR3nt: TGTGCCAGCAACATTGGACAGGATCAGCCCCAGCATTTT; CDR3aa: CASNIGQDQPQHF
j_gene: TRBJ2-7; v_gene: TRBV2; abundance: -; d_gene: TRBD1; CDR3nt: TGTGCCAGCAGGAAACAGGGGGCTAACTACGAGCAGTACTTC; CDR3aa: CASRKQGANYEQYF
j_gene: TRBJ2-1; v_gene: TRBV2; abundance: -; d_gene: -; CDR3nt: TGTGCCAGCATCCGAGCGACTACCGTTAGGAATGAGCAGTTCTTC; CDR3aa: CASIRATTVRNEQFF
j_gene: TRBJ1-5; v_gene: TRBV6-4; abundance: once; d_gene: TRBD1; CDR3nt: TGTGCCAGCAGTTACCCGGGGACAGTCGACGATCAGCCCCAGCATTTT; CDR3aa: CASSYPGTVDDQPQHF
j_gene: TRBJ2-5; v_gene: TRBV9; abundance: -; d_gene: TRBD2; CDR3nt: TGTGCCAGCAGCCCGGGACTAGCGGGAGTAGGGCAAGAGACCCAGTACTTC; CDR3aa: CASSPGLAGVGQETQYF
j_gene: TRBJ2-2; v_gene: TRBV19; abundance: -; d_gene: TRBD2; CDR3nt: TGTGCCAGTAGTATTGTTTCCGGGAGGGCCCACAGCGGGGAGCTGTTTTTT; CDR3aa: CASSIVSGRAHSGELFF
j_gene: TRBJ2-7; v_gene: TRBV15; abundance: -; d_gene: TRBD1; CDR3nt: TGTGCCACCAGCAGAGGCTCCGGACAGGGAATTGACGAGCAGTACTTC; CDR3aa: CATSRGSGQGIDEQYF
j_gene: TRBJ1-1; v_gene: TRBV7-9; abundance: -; d_gene: TRBD1; CDR3nt: TGTGCCAGCAGCTTAACAGGGGACTCTGAAGCTTTCTTT; CDR3aa: CASSLTGDSEAFF
j_gene: TRBJ1-1; v_gene: TRBV5-6; abundance: -; d_gene: -; CDR3nt: TGTGCCAGCAGATCCATCCCAGGCACTGAAGCTTTCTTT; CDR3aa: CASRSIPGTEAFF
j_gene: TRBJ1-4; v_gene: TRBV21-1; abundance: -; d_gene: -; CDR3nt: TGTGCCAGCAGCAAACGGGTGACAGGGGATGAAAAACTGTTTTTT; CDR3aa: CASSKRVTGDEKLFF
j_gene: TRBJ2-1; v_gene: TRBV9; abundance: once; d_gene: TRBD2; CDR3nt: TGTGCCAGCAGCGCGTATAGCGGGAGGGCTAATGAGCAGTTCTTC; CDR3aa: CASSAYSGRANEQFF
j_gene: TRBJ1-1; v_gene: TRBV2; abundance: -; d_gene: -; CDR3nt: TGTGCCAGCAGGCCCGGTAGGGTGGGGGGCACTGAAGCTTTCTTT; CDR3aa: CASRPGRVGGTEAFF
j_gene: TRBJ1-2; v_gene: TRBV6-2/TRBV6-3; abundance: once; d_gene: -; CDR3nt: TGTGCCAGCAGTTACTCGGGCAGGGCAGACTATGGCTACACCTTC; CDR3aa: CASSYSGRADYGYTF
j_gene: TRBJ1-4; v_gene: TRBV6-1; abundance: -; d_gene: -; CDR3nt: TGTGCCAGCAGTGAAGGTTGGCAGGGTAATGAAAAACTGTTTTTT; CDR3aa: CASSEGWQGNEKLFF
j_gene: TRBJ2-3; v_gene: TRBV28; abundance: once; d_gene: -; CDR3nt: TGTGCCAGCAGTTTACGGGTTGGTACGCAGTATTTT; CDR3aa: CASSLRVGTQYF
j_gene: TRBJ2-7; v_gene: TRBV6-6; abundance: once; d_gene: -; CDR3nt: TGTGCCAGCAGTATACGTAGCGGAATCTCCTACGAGCAGTACTTC; CDR3aa: CASSIRSGISYEQYF
j_gene: TRBJ2-7; v_gene: TRBV5-4; abundance: -; d_gene: -; CDR3nt: TGTGCCAGCAGCTCGGGGGGTCAGGGGTACGAGCAGTACTTC; CDR3aa: CASSSGGQGYEQYF
j_gene: TRBJ2-7; v_gene: TRBV27; abundance: -; d_gene: TRBD1; CDR3nt: TGTGCCAGCAGTTTGTTGGGGACAGGGGCCTACGAGCAGTACTTC; CDR3aa: CASSLLGTGAYEQYF
j_gene: TRBJ2-5; v_gene: TRBV10-2; abundance: -; d_gene: TRBD2; CDR3nt: TGCGCCAGCAGAGAGGGGACTAAAGAAGAGACCCAGTACTTC; CDR3aa: CASREGTKEETQYF
j_gene: TRBJ1-2; v_gene: TRBV4-3; abundance: few; d_gene: -; CDR3nt: TGCGCCAGCAGCCAAGCACAGGGCAGCGCTAACTATGGCTACACCTTC; CDR3aa: CASSQAQGSANYGYTF
j_gene: TRBJ1-4; v_gene: TRBV28; abundance: -; d_gene: -; CDR3nt: TGTGCCAGCAGTCTAAACAGGGCCGAAAAACTGTTTTTT; CDR3aa: CASSLNRAEKLFF
j_gene: TRBJ2-7; v_gene: TRBV6-1; abundance: few; d_gene: TRBD1; CDR3nt: TGTGCCAGCAGTGATCAAGGACAGGGGGCCGGGGAGCAGTACTTC; CDR3aa: CASSDQGQGAGEQYF
j_gene: TRBJ2-7; v_gene: TRBV7-9; abundance: -; d_gene: -; CDR3nt: TGTGCCAGCAGCTTAGCGTGGGGCAGGAGCTACGAGCAGTACTTC; CDR3aa: CASSLAWGRSYEQYF
j_gene: TRBJ2-7; v_gene: TRBV5-1; abundance: -; d_gene: TRBD2; CDR3nt: TGCGCCAGCAGCTTTACTAGCGGGAGTTTCGAGCAGTACTTC; CDR3aa: CASSFTSGSFEQYF
j_gene: TRBJ1-2; v_gene: TRBV4-3; abundance: -; d_gene: TRBD1; CDR3nt: TGCGCCAGCAGCCCCAGGGACAGTCCCGGAGATGGCTACACCTTC; CDR3aa: CASSPRDSPGDGYTF
j_gene: TRBJ2-7; v_gene: TRBV3-1/TRBV3-2; abundance: medium-sized; d_gene: -; CDR3nt: TGTGCCAGCAGCCAAGATCGCTACGAGCAGTACTTC; CDR3aa: CASSQDRYEQYF
j_gene: TRBJ2-7; v_gene: TRBV19; abundance: -; d_gene: TRBD2; CDR3nt: TGTGCCACCCCCGGGACTAGCTCACCCTACGAGCAGTACTTC; CDR3aa: CATPGTSSPYEQYF
j_gene: TRBJ2-7; v_gene: TRBV6-2/TRBV6-3; abundance: -; d_gene: TRBD2; CDR3nt: TGTGCCAGCAGTTATTCCGGGACTAGCGGGTCCTACGAGCAGTACTTC; CDR3aa: CASSYSGTSGSYEQYF
j_gene: TRBJ2-1; v_gene: TRBV7-6; abundance: -; d_gene: -; CDR3nt: TGTGCCAGCAGCTTAGCGGGCAACTCTGAGCAGTTCTTC; CDR3aa: CASSLAGNSEQFF
j_gene: TRBJ1-2; v_gene: TRBV19; abundance: -; d_gene: TRBD1; CDR3nt: TGTGCCAGTAGTCTTGGGACAGTGGAAATTCTAAGCTACACCTTC; CDR3aa: CASSLGTVEILSYTF
j_gene: TRBJ2-5; v_gene: TRBV28; abundance: -; d_gene: -; CDR3nt: TGTGCCAGCAGTGGTCGGGGGATCTCAGAGACCCAGTACTTC; CDR3aa: CASSGRGISETQYF
j_gene: TRBJ1-1; v_gene: TRBV15; abundance: -; d_gene: -; CDR3nt: TGTGCCACCAGCAGAGCGAGATATAACACTGAAGCTTTCTTT; CDR3aa: CATSRARYNTEAFF
j_gene: TRBJ2-7; v_gene: TRBV4-1; abundance: -; d_gene: TRBD1; CDR3nt: TGCGCCAGCAGCCAGACGGGACAGGGGGCGATCGAGCAGTACTTC; CDR3aa: CASSQTGQGAIEQYF
j_gene: TRBJ1-1; v_gene: TRBV28; abundance: -; d_gene: -; CDR3nt: TGTGCCAGCAGTCCCCGGGACTCGACTGAAGCTTTCTTT; CDR3aa: CASSPRDSTEAFF